A single TCR beta chain is shown here with its context. Its antigen is not known. Primed by a sample-barcoded 5' primer and a J-beta primer mix, a second PCR proceeded for roughly 6 to 12 cycles. In TCRdb, the 5' RACE reads were re-called with MiXCR into one record per CDR3 protein. This table holds 800,000 or so distinct CDR3 sequences, approximately 65% found once. These data belong to a study of blood T cells in healthy people across ages. Study observations and caveats: Long-lived and aged donors differed, with more naive CD4+ cells and higher diversity in the long-lived. Higher naive T cell percentage went strongly together with higher TCR beta diversity.

V lost 2 bases, J lost 2 bases, and 7 bases stayed unmatched. This CDR3 spans 17 amino acids. Germline V gene data show CDR1 as LGHNA and CDR2 as YSLEER. The source of this sequence is a man aged 30-40 years in good health. Sequences were obtained from blood. The rearrangement joins TRBV4-3 to TRBJ1-4; 8 bases align to TRBD1. The CDR3 is CASSQNRGMGTNEKLFF. DNA of the CDR3: TGCGCCAGCAGCCAAAACAGGGGGATGGGCACTAATGAAAAACTGTTTTTT.